The present T cell receptor beta chain was sequenced within a study of OX40 agonist ivuxolimab in advanced cancers. Across the study: Six ivuxolimab dose levels, 0.01 to 10 mg/kg, were given intravenously every 2 weeks. General study results and limits: The study found that CD8+ T cells averaged more expanded clones than CD4+.

With respect to this clone: Antigen specificity is unknown.

Trimming took 1 base from V and 6 from J; bases not matched to a gene: 12. Looked up from germline, CDR1 is SEHNR and CDR2 is FQNEAQ (reference sequence). The CDR3 extends over 17 amino acids. Systemic immunosuppression or autoimmune disease history was grounds to exclude patients. Profiled with immunoSEQ multiplex PCR; TCRdb holds only in-frame clones, not every one. The sample contains under 15,000 clones, about two thirds of which appear only once. Material: CD4+ or CD8+ T cells sorted from blood, obtained in a trial of the OX40 agonist ivuxolimab. This clonotype was obtained from an adult with an advanced solid tumor such as melanoma, head and neck, liver or kidney cancer. V is TRBV7-9 and J is TRBJ2-1; 7 nucleotides match TRBD2. This chain's CDR3 is CASSLVGVRERGNEQFF. CDR3 bases: TGTGCCAGCAGCTTAGTGGGGGTGCGGGAGAGGGGCAATGAGCAGTTCTTC.